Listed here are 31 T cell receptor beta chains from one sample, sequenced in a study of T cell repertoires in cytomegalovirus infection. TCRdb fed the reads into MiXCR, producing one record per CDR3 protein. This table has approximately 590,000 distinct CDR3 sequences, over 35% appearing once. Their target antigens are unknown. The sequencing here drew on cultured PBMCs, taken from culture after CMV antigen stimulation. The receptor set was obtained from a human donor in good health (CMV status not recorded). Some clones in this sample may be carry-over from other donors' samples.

The CDR3 region has the DNA TGTGCCAGCAATCCCCCACAAGCGGGGAGAGAGACCCAGTACTTC. Amino acid sequence: CASNPPQAGRETQYF. The chain has TRBV25-1 and TRBJ2-5, with 7 bases aligning to TRBD2. Germline V lookup: CDR1 MGHDK, CDR2 SYGVNS. The CDR3 runs 15 residues. V dropped 7 bases and J dropped 4; count of bases not matched to a gene: 12.

The CDR3 coding sequence is TGTGCCAGCAGCTTAGTAGAAGGCGCCCTCCACTTT. It yields the protein CASSLVEGALHF. The V and J genes are TRBV5-5 and TRBJ1-6, with D uncertain. This CDR3 spans 12 amino acids. Germline V gene sequence: CDR1 SGHKS, CDR2 YYEKEE (reference sequence). Trimming cost V 2 bases and J 14 bases, with 11 bases left between them. The full variable domain, in which reference TRBV5-5 and TRBJ1-6 provide the parts outside the CDR3, is DAGVTQSPTHLIKTRGQQVTLRCSPISGHKSVSWYQQVLGQGPQFIFQYYEKEERGRGNFPDRFSARQFPNYSSELNVNALLLGDSALYLCASSLVEGALHFGNGTRLTVT.

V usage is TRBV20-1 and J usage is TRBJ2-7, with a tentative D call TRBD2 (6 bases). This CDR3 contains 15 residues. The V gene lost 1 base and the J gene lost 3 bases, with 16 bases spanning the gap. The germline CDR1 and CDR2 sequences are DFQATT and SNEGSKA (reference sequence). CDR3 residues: CSARAGEHANYEQYF. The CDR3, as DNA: TGCAGTGCTAGAGCGGGGGAACACGCAAACTACGAGCAGTACTTC.

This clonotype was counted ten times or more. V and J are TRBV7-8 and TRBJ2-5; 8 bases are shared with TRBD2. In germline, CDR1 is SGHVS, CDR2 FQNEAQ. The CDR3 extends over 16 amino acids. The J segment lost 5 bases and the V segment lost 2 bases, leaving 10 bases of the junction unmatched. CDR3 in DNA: TGTGCCAGCAGCTTATATCGGGGGGGGGCGGAGGAGACCCAGTACTTC. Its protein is CASSLYRGGAEETQYF.

This CDR3 reads CASKSRGFLNSPLHF. CDR3 bases: TGTGCCAGCAAGAGTCGGGGTTTCCTTAATTCACCCCTCCACTTT. The chain combines TRBV11-2 with TRBJ1-6; D is undetermined. V shed 7 bases and J shed 6 bases, with 16 bases lying between them. Germline V lookup: CDR1 SGHAT, CDR2 FQNNGV. The CDR3 totals 15 residues.

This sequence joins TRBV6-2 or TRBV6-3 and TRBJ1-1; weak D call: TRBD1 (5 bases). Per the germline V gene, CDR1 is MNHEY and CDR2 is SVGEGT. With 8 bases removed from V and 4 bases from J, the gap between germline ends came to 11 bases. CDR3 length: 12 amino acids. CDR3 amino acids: CASGGWITEAFF. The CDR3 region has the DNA TGTGCCAGCGGGGGGTGGATCACTGAAGCTTTCTTT.

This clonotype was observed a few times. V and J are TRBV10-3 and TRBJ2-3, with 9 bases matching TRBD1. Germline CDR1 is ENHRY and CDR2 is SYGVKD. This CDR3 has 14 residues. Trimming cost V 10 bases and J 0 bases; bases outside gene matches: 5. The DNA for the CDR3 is TGTGCCACAGGGACAGGGCCTAGCACAGATACGCAGTATTTT. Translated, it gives CATGTGPSTDTQYF.

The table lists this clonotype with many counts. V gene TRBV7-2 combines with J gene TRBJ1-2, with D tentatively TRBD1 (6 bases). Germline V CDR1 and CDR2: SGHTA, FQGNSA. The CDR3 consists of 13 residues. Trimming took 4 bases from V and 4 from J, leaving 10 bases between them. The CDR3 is CASSWDNRYGYTF. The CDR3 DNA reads TGTGCCAGCAGCTGGGACAACCGCTATGGCTACACCTTC.

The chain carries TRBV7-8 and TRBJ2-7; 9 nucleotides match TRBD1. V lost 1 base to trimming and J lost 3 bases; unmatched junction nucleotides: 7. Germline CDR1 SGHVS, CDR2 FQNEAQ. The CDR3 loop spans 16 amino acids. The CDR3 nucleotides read TGTGCCAGCAGCTTAGTATCTGGGACAGGGCTCTACGAGCAGTACTTC. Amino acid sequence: CASSLVSGTGLYEQYF.

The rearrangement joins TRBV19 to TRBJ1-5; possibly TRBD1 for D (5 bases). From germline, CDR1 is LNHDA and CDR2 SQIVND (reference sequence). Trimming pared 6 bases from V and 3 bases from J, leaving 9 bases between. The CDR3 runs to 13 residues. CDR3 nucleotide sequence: TGTGCCAGTAGAGAACAGGTCAATCAGCCCCAGCATTTT. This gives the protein CASREQVNQPQHF.

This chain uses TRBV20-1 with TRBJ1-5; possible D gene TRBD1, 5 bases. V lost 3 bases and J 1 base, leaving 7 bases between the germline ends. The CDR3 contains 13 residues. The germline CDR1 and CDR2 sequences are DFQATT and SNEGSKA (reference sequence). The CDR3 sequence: CSASRDSNQPQHF. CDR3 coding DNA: TGCAGTGCTAGTAGGGACAGCAATCAGCCCCAGCATTTT.

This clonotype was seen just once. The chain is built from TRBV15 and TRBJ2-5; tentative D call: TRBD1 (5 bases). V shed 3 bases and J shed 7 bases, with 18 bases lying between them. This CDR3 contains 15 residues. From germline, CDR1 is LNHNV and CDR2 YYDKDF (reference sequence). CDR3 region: CATSRSLGQEGTQYF. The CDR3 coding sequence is TGTGCCACCAGCAGGTCCCTGGGGCAGGAAGGGACCCAGTACTTC.

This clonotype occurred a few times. The CDR3 reads CASSPIPLSKYEQYF. The CDR3 DNA reads TGTGCCAGCAGTCCAATACCCCTTTCAAAGTACGAGCAGTACTTC. The chain is built from TRBV27 and TRBJ2-7; D gene uncertain. This CDR3 is 15 amino acids long. CDR1 MNHEY and CDR2 SMNVEV come from the germline V gene (reference sequence). The V end was cut by 5 bases, the J end by 4 bases, with 18 bases between.

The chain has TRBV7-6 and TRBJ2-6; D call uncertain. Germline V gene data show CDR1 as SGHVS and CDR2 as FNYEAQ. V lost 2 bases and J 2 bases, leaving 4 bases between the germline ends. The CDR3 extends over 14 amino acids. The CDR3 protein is CASSLYPGANVLTF. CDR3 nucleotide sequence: TGTGCCAGCAGCTTATATCCTGGGGCCAACGTCCTGACTTTC.

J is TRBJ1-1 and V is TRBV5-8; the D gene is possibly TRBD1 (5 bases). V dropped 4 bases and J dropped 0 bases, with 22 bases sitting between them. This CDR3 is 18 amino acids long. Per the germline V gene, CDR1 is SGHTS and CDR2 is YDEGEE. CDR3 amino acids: CASSREGEQVNMNTEAFF. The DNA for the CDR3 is TGTGCCAGCAGCCGCGAAGGGGAACAGGTCAACATGAACACTGAAGCTTTCTTT.

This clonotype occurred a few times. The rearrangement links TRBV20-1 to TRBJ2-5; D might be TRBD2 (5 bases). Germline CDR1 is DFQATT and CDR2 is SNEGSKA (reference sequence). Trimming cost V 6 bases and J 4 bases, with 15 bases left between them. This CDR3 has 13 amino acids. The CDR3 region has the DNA TGCAGTGCCACGCTAGTTGCGGGAGAGACCCAGTACTTC. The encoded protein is CSATLVAGETQYF.

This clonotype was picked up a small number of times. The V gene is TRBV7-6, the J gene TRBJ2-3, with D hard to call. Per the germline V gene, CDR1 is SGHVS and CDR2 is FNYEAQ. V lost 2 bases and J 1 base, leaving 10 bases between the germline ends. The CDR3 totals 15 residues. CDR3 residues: CASSLRAERTDTQYF. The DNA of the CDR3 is TGTGCCAGCAGCTTAAGGGCAGAACGCACAGATACGCAGTATTTT.

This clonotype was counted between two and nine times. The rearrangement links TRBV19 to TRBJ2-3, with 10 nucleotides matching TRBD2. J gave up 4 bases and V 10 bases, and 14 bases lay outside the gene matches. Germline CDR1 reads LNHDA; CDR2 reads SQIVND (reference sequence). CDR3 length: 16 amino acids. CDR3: CATSKPSGGAADTQYF. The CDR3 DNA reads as TGTGCCACCTCCAAACCGAGCGGGGGGGCCGCAGATACGCAGTATTTT.

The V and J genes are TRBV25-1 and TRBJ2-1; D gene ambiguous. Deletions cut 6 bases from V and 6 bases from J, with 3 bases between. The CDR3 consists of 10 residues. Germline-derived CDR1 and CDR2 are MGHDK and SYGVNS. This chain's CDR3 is CASRLNEQFF. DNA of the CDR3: TGTGCCAGCAGGCTCAATGAGCAGTTCTTC. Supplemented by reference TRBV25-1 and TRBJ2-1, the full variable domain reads EADIYQTPRYLVIGTGKKITLECSQTMGHDKMYWYQQDPGMELHLIHYSYGVNSTEKGDLSSESTVSRIRTEHFPLTLESARPSHTSQYLCASRLNEQFFGPGTRLTVL.

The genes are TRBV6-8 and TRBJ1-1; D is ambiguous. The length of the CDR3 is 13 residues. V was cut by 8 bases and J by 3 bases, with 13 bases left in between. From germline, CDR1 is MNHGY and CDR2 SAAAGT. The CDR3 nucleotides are TGTGCCAGCTGTCGGGCCGGGGACACTGAAGCTTTCTTT. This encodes CASCRAGDTEAFF.

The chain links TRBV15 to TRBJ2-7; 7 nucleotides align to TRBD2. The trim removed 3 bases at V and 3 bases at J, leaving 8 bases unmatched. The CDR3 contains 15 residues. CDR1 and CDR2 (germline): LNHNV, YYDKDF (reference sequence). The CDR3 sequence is CATSSSSGTIYEQYF. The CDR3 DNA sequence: TGTGCCACCAGCAGCAGCTCCGGGACTATCTACGAGCAGTACTTC.

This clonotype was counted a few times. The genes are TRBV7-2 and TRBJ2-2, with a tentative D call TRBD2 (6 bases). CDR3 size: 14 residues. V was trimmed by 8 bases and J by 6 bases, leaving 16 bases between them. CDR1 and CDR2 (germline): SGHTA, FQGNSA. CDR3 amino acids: CASARVGGAGELFF. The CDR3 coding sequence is TGTGCCAGCGCCCGGGTAGGCGGGGCCGGGGAGCTGTTTTTT.

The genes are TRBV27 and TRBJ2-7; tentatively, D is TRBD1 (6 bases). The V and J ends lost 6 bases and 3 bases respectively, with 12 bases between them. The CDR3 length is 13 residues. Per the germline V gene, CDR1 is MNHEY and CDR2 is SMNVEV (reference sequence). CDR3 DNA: TGTGCCAGCAGCCAGGGGCGCCGCTACGAGCAGTACTTC. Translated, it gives CASSQGRRYEQYF.

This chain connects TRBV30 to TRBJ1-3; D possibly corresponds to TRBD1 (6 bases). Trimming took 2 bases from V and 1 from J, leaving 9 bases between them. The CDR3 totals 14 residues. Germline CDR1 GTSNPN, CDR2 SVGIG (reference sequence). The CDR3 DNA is TGTGCCTGGAGTTCAGGGGATTCTGGAAACACCATATATTTT. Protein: CAWSSGDSGNTIYF.

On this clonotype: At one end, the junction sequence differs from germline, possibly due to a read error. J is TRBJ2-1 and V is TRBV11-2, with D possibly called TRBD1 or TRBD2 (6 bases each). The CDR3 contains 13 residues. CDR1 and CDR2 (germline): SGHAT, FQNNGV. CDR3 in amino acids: CASSLEGSSRGVF. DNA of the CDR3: TGTGCCAGCAGCTTAGAGGGGTCGTCTAGGGGGGTCTTC. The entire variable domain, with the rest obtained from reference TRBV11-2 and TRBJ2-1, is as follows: EAGVAQSPRYKIIEKRQSVAFWCNPISGHATLYWYQQILGQGPKLLIQFQNNGVVDDSQLPKDRFSAERLKGVDSTLKIQPAKLEDSAVYLCASSLEGSSRGVFGPGTRLTVL.

The CDR3 sequence: CASSPPGSKNIQYF. CDR3 nucleotides: TGTGCCAGCTCACCACCAGGGTCCAAAAACATTCAGTACTTC. The rearrangement joins TRBV18 to TRBJ2-4; D unclear. The length of the CDR3 is 14 residues. Germline V gene sequence: CDR1 KGHSH, CDR2 LQKENI. Trimming removed 0 bases at V and 2 bases at J, with 5 bases between.

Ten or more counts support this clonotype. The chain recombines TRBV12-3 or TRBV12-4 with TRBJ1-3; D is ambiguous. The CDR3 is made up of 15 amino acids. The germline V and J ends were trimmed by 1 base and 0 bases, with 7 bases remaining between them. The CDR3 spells CASSLGSTSGNTIYF. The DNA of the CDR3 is TGTGCCAGCAGTTTAGGCTCAACCTCTGGAAACACCATATATTTT.

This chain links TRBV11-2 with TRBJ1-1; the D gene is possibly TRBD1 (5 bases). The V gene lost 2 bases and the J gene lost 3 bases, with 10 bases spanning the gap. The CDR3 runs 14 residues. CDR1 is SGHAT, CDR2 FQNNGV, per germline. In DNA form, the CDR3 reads TGTGCCAGCAGCTTAATCGGGGGTGACACTGAAGCTTTCTTT. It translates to CASSLIGGDTEAFF.

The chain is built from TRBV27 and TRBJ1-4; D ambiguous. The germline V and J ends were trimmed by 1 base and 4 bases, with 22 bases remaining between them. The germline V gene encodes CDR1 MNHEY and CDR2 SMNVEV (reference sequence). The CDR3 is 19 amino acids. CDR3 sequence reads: CASSLYSTTGGALNEKLFF. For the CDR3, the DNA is TGTGCCAGCAGTTTATACTCCACGACGGGAGGAGCGCTTAATGAAAAACTGTTTTTT.

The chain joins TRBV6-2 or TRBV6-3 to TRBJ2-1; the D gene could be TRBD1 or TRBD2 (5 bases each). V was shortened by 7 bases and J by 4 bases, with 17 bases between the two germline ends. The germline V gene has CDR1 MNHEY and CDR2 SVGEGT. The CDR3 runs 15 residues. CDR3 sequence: CASNDGAPPYNEQFF. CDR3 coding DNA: TGTGCCAGCAACGACGGGGCGCCTCCGTACAATGAGCAGTTCTTC.

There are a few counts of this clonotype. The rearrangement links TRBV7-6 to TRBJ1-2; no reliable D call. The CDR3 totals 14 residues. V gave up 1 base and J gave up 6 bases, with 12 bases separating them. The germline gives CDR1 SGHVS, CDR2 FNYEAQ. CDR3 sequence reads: CASSLGLNPNGYTF. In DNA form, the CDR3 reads TGTGCCAGCAGCTTAGGGTTGAACCCTAATGGCTACACCTTC.